This is a list of T cell receptor beta chains from one sample in a study of vaccination effects on CD4 cells after COVID-19. The method was immunoSEQ multiplex PCR; TCRdb's version includes in-frame clones alone and lacks a portion of them. The table lists fewer than 25,000 clones, approximately 64% of them singletons. Antigens of these TCRs are unknown. The sample here was CD4+ T cells from PBMCs cultured with HCoV-NL63 spike peptides, taken before COVID-19 vaccination. The receptors stem from a human donor who received a COVID-19 vaccine. The CDR3 runs from the conserved cysteine through the conserved F or W. D genes are given only for firm matches. Clone size is shown for a subset of rows, as once, few, many or a class of expanded clone.

size	V	J	D	DNA	CDR3
-	TRBV6-2/TRBV6-3	TRBJ2-7	-	TGTGCCAGCAGTTACGGGCAGAGCTCCTACGAGCAGTACTTC	CASSYGQSSYEQYF
-	TRBV3-1/TRBV3-2	TRBJ1-3	-	TGTGCCAGCAGCAGTCAGGGAGGAAACACCATATATTTT	CASSSQGGNTIYF
-	TRBV11-2	TRBJ2-1	TRBD2	TGTGCCAGCAGCTTAGAACTAGCGGGGGGGAATGAGCAGTTCTTC	CASSLELAGGNEQFF
-	TRBV9	TRBJ1-2	-	TGTGCCAGCAGCCCTATATCGCGAGGGACTTATGGCTACACCTTC	CASSPISRGTYGYTF
once	TRBV4-1	TRBJ1-1	-	TGCGCCAGCAGCCAAGAGTTGGGGGCTGAAGCTTTCTTT	CASSQELGAEAFF
few	TRBV5-4	TRBJ2-1	-	TGTGCCAGCAGCGGGGGCCACTACGCCTTAGGCGAGCAGTTCTTC	CASSGGHYALGEQFF
few	TRBV6-5	TRBJ1-4	-	TGTGCCAGCGCCAGGGGTTGGACTAATGAAAAACTGTTTTTT	CASARGWTNEKLFF
-	TRBV12-3/TRBV12-4	TRBJ2-1	-	TGTGCCAGCAGTGACTACAATGAGCAGTTCTTC	CASSDYNEQFF
-	TRBV6-5	TRBJ2-2	-	TGTGCCAGCAGGGTTTCCGGGAACACCGGGGAGCTGTTTTTT	CASRVSGNTGELFF
-	TRBV5-8	TRBJ2-2	TRBD1	TGTGCCAGCATGACAGGGGTTCTTTTCGGGGAGCTGTTTTTT	CASMTGVLFGELFF
-	TRBV25-1	TRBJ2-2	-	TGTGCCAGCAAATCTGGCTACTTCGGGGAGCTGTTTTTT	CASKSGYFGELFF
-	TRBV10-3	TRBJ2-2	-	TGTGCCATCGGAGGGGGGGCTAACGGCGGGGAGCTGTTTTTT	CAIGGGANGGELFF
once	TRBV30	TRBJ1-2	-	TGTGCCTGGACTCATAACTATGGCTACACCTTC	CAWTHNYGYTF
-	TRBV2	TRBJ2-4	TRBD1	TGTGCCAGTCAGACCGGGACAGGGATAGCCAAAAACATTCAGTACTTC	CASQTGTGIAKNIQYF
few	TRBV12-5	TRBJ1-6	-	TGTGCTAGTGGTTTGGACTCACCCCTCCACTTT	CASGLDSPLHF
-	TRBV2	TRBJ1-3	TRBD1	TGTGCCAGCAGTAAAGATCCGGGACAGGGACTCTCTGGAAACACCATATATTTT	CASSKDPGQGLSGNTIYF
-	TRBV2	TRBJ1-1	-	TGTGCCAGCAGTGCTAAGGGGCGGGACACTGAAGCTTTCTTT	CASSAKGRDTEAFF
once	TRBV10-1	TRBJ2-7	TRBD1	TGCGCCAGCAGCTCCGAACAGGGGTACAACGAGCAGTACTTC	CASSSEQGYNEQYF
-	TRBV5-6	TRBJ2-5	TRBD2	TGTGCCAGCAGCCACACTAGCGGGGGCGCACAAGAGACCCAGTACTTC	CASSHTSGGAQETQYF
-	TRBV11-2	TRBJ2-3	-	TGTGCCAGCAGCTTCCCGACTTCGGGCTTCGGGACACTAGATACGCAGTATTTT	CASSFPTSGFGTLDTQYF
few	TRBV11-3	TRBJ2-3	TRBD1	TGTGCCAGCAGCTTATCCCAGGGGGCGGTAGATACGCAGTATTTT	CASSLSQGAVDTQYF
-	TRBV2	TRBJ2-1	-	TGTGCCAGCAGTGCCACCAGGTCCTACAATGAGCAGTTCTTC	CASSATRSYNEQFF
few	TRBV3-1/TRBV3-2	TRBJ2-3	-	TGTGCCAGCAGCCAAGGCAGAGGTAGGGCTACGCAGTATTTT	CASSQGRGRATQYF
few	TRBV7-2	TRBJ1-2	-	TGTGCCAGCAGCTTTGCGAGGGTCGACTATGGCTACACCTTC	CASSFARVDYGYTF
-	TRBV18	TRBJ2-1	TRBD2	TGTGCCAGCTCAGGAGCGGGAGGGAGTGGTGAGCAGTTCTTC	CASSGAGGSGEQFF
-	TRBV19	TRBJ2-2	-	TGTGCCAGTAGAGTTCAAATTACGTCCGGGGAGCTGTTTTTT	CASRVQITSGELFF
-	TRBV21-1	TRBJ1-2	-	TGTGCCAGCAACCAACCGAATACCTGGGACACCATATATGGCTACACCTTC	CASNQPNTWDTIYGYTF
-	TRBV18	TRBJ2-1	-	TGTGCCAGCTCACTCAGGGTCCGCCCCTACAATGAGCAGTTCTTC	CASSLRVRPYNEQFF
once	TRBV9	TRBJ2-3	-	TGTGCCAGCAGCGTAGTTGGGGACTCCTACACAGATACGCAGTATTTT	CASSVVGDSYTDTQYF
-	TRBV3-1/TRBV3-2	TRBJ1-1	-	TGTGCCAGCAGTCAAGACGGGACCAAATTTCTTATCGTGGACACTGAAGCTTTCTTT	CASSQDGTKFLIVDTEAFF
-	TRBV25-1	TRBJ2-1	TRBD2	TGTGCCAGCAGTGAATATACCCTAGCGGGGATCTACAATGAGCAGTTCTTC	CASSEYTLAGIYNEQFF
-	TRBV6-6	TRBJ2-4	-	TGTGCCAGCAGTCCCGACTCAAACATTCAGTACTTC	CASSPDSNIQYF
-	TRBV12-3/TRBV12-4	TRBJ1-1	-	TGTGCCAGCAGCCTACTTCAGGGAACTGAAGCTTTCTTT	CASSLLQGTEAFF
-	TRBV24-1	TRBJ2-1	TRBD1	TGTGCCACCAGTGACCCCGGACAGGGGGCTGCGAATGAGCAGTTCTTC	CATSDPGQGAANEQFF
-	TRBV21-1	TRBJ1-2	-	TGTGCCAGCAGCAAACTGCGCAGGGGGCAGGTCTATGGCTACACCTTC	CASSKLRRGQVYGYTF
-	TRBV14	TRBJ1-6	-	TGTGCCAGCAGCCAAGAGGTGGAGAATTCACCCCTCCACTTT	CASSQEVENSPLHF
few	TRBV7-9	TRBJ1-1	TRBD1	TGTGCCAGCAGTTGGGGGACAGGGGTCACTGAAGCTTTCTTT	CASSWGTGVTEAFF
-	TRBV7-2	TRBJ1-5	-	TGTGCCAGCAGCTTAGCCAGGTTCTCTAGCAATCAGCCCCAGCATTTT	CASSLARFSSNQPQHF
-	TRBV11-2	TRBJ1-1	-	TGTGCCAGCAGTTTAGGGAGTCGGAACACTGAAGCTTTCTTT	CASSLGSRNTEAFF
few	TRBV5-1	TRBJ2-1	-	TGCGCCAGCAGCTTGGGCCGCTTTAGCCCAAATGAGCAGTTCTTC	CASSLGRFSPNEQFF
-	TRBV7-6	TRBJ1-2	TRBD1	TGTGCCAGCAGCTTAGCCCCGACAGGGGTTGATGGCTACACCTTC	CASSLAPTGVDGYTF
few	TRBV18	TRBJ1-3	-	TGTGCCAGCTCACCATTGGGGGCCGGGGGCTCTGGAAACACCATATATTTT	CASSPLGAGGSGNTIYF
few	TRBV28	TRBJ2-1	-	TGTGCCAGCAGTACGGCCAATGAGCAGTTCTTC	CASSTANEQFF
-	TRBV5-8	TRBJ1-3	TRBD1	TGTGCCAGCAGCCTAGGGACAGGGGGAAACACCATATATTTT	CASSLGTGGNTIYF
-	TRBV11-2	TRBJ1-5	-	TGTGCCAGCCTTAAGAGTTTCAATCAGCCCCAGCATTTT	CASLKSFNQPQHF
-	TRBV20-1	TRBJ2-1	-	TGCAGTGCGCGAGACACCGCGCCGCTCTTC	CSARDTAPLF
-	TRBV12-5	TRBJ2-2	-	TGTGCTAGTGGTTCCCCGAACACCGGGGAGCTGTTTTTT	CASGSPNTGELFF
once	TRBV10-3	TRBJ1-5	TRBD1	TGTGCCATCAGTGCCGACAGGGGCCAAGGAAATCAGCCCCAGCATTTT	CAISADRGQGNQPQHF
-	TRBV27	TRBJ2-5	TRBD2	TGTGCCAGCAGTCTAGACCAAGCGGGAGCGGCAGAGACCCAGTACTTC	CASSLDQAGAAETQYF
-	TRBV27	TRBJ2-7	-	TGTGCCAGCAGTCCTTCCTGGGGGACTGGGAACTACGAGCAGTACTTC	CASSPSWGTGNYEQYF
-	TRBV11-3	TRBJ2-1	TRBD1	TGTGCCAGCAGCTTAGATCAATCAGGGACAGGGGCCTACAATGAGCAGTTCTTC	CASSLDQSGTGAYNEQFF
-	TRBV28	TRBJ2-3	TRBD2	TGTGCCAGCAGTAACCGACTAGCGGGGAGCACAGATACGCAGTATTTT	CASSNRLAGSTDTQYF
-	TRBV3-1/TRBV3-2	TRBJ2-3	-	TGTGCCAGCAGCCCCCTACCGGGGGCTACGCAGTATTTT	CASSPLPGATQYF
few	TRBV6-1	TRBJ2-7	TRBD1	TGTGCCAGCAGTGAAGCGCCAGGGGGCTCCTACGAGCAGTACTTC	CASSEAPGGSYEQYF
-	TRBV11-3	TRBJ2-7	-	TGTGCCAGCAGCTTATCGGCCAGATCCTACGAGCAGTACTTC	CASSLSARSYEQYF
-	TRBV6-5	TRBJ1-2	-	TGTGCCACTGCAAGAGCTAACTATGGCTACACCTTC	CATARANYGYTF
few	TRBV2	TRBJ2-7	TRBD1	TGTGCCAGCAGGAGACAAACAGGGGCCCAGTACTTC	CASRRQTGAQYF
-	TRBV5-1	TRBJ2-7	TRBD1	TGCGCCAGCAGCACGGGACAGGGGGCCTACGAGCAGTACTTC	CASSTGQGAYEQYF
-	TRBV27	TRBJ2-7	-	TGTGCCAGCAGTTTCAACGGCCGGGAGTACGAGCAGTACTTC	CASSFNGREYEQYF